The 17 T cell receptor beta chains listed next were all sequenced from one sample in a study of CD4 T cells in relation to SARS-CoV-2 and coronaviruses (dated by TCRdb to 2020 to 2023). CD4+ T cells from unexposed donors were collected before the COVID-19 pandemic (2011-2018). Following 10 days of culture, the EasySep CD4+ T cell isolation kit was used to isolate CD4+ T cells. Library preparation employed the immunoSEQ multiplex PCR assay. Held by TCRdb, this immuneACCESS table contains in-frame sequences only and omits some clones. Under half of the omission traces to an unresolved V gene where checked; the cause of the rest is unknown. The sample profile shows 26,000 or so clones; roughly 81% of them were found once. The ten biggest clones cover around a sixth of the sample. Their antigens are not known. The sequenced sample was CD4+ T cells from PBMCs, cultured in vitro. These receptors came from a human donor in good health.

V usage is TRBV4-3 and J usage is TRBJ1-4, with a possible D match to TRBD1 (5 bases). This CDR3 contains 16 residues. Looked up from germline, CDR1 is LGHNA and CDR2 is YSLEER. With 2 bases removed from V and 5 bases from J, the gap between germline ends came to 15 bases. CDR3 residues: CASSQRVTDLNEKLFF. The CDR3 DNA follows: TGCGCCAGCAGCCAAAGGGTGACAGACCTAAATGAAAAACTGTTTTTT.

V and J are TRBV6-2 or TRBV6-3 and TRBJ2-3; TRBD2 matches 10 bases. Germline V lookup: CDR1 MNHEY, CDR2 SVGEGT. Trimming cost V 5 bases and J 5 bases; bases outside gene matches: 4. The CDR3 is made up of 14 amino acids. The DNA for the CDR3 is TGTGCCAGCAGTCAGGGGACTAGCGTAGATACGCAGTATTTT. It translates to CASSQGTSVDTQYF.

The chain uses TRBV25-1 and TRBJ1-2; 7 bases line up with TRBD1. The CDR3 extends over 14 amino acids. The J segment lost 3 bases and the V segment lost 7 bases, leaving 8 bases of the junction unmatched. Germline V lookup: CDR1 MGHDK, CDR2 SYGVNS. The CDR3 nucleotides read TGTGCCAGCACCTCGGTGGGACAGTACTATGGCTACACCTTC. It translates to CASTSVGQYYGYTF.

This rearrangement joins TRBV3-1 (or the pseudogene TRBV3-2) to TRBJ2-7; 8 bases fit TRBD1. The junction had 8 bases not matched to a gene; V was cut back by 3 bases and J by 4 bases. The CDR3 is 15 residues long. The germline V gene encodes CDR1 LGHDT and CDR2 YNNKEL (reference sequence). This chain's CDR3 is CASSHDGTGRYEQYF. The CDR3 DNA reads TGTGCCAGCAGCCATGACGGGACAGGCAGATACGAGCAGTACTTC.

The V call is TRBV18, the J call TRBJ2-2; D perhaps matches TRBD1 (5 bases). The ends were cut back, 3 bases at V and 0 bases at J, with 8 bases in the middle. Germline-derived CDR1 and CDR2 are KGHSH and LQKENI. The length of the CDR3 is 15 residues. CDR3 in DNA: TGTGCCAGCTCACCGGGGCAGGCGAACACCGGGGAGCTGTTTTTT. This translates into CASSPGQANTGELFF.

The V and J genes are TRBV6-4 and TRBJ2-1, with 13 bases matching TRBD2. Germline V lookup: CDR1 MRHNA, CDR2 SNTAGT. The CDR3 is 20 amino acids. The trim removed 4 bases at V and 1 base at J, leaving 13 bases unmatched. DNA for the CDR3: TGTGCCAGCAGTGTCGACGGACTAGCGGGAGAGGTGGGGTCCTACAATGAGCAGTTCTTC. It specifies CASSVDGLAGEVGSYNEQFF.

This clone was observed a few times. The genes are TRBV9 and TRBJ2-7; 15 positions match TRBD2. V gave up 2 bases and J gave up 7 bases; unmatched junction bases: 7. Per the germline V gene, CDR1 is SGDLS and CDR2 is YYNGEE. The CDR3 consists of 16 residues. The DNA for the CDR3 is TGTGCCAGCAGCGTCGGACTAGCGGGGGGGCCGGCGGAGCAGTACTTC. It codes for CASSVGLAGGPAEQYF. Based on the CDR3 plus reference TRBV9 and TRBJ2-7, the full variable domain is DSGVTQTPKHLITATGQRVTLRCSPRSGDLSVYWYQQSLDQGLQFLIQYYNGEERAKGNILERFSAQQFPDLHSELNLSSLELGDSALYFCASSVGLAGGPAEQYFGPGTRLTVT.

The rearrangement links TRBV3-1 (or the pseudogene TRBV3-2) to TRBJ1-1; 9 nucleotides line up with TRBD1. The CDR3 consists of 15 residues. The germline V gene encodes CDR1 LGHDT and CDR2 YNNKEL (reference sequence). V lost 3 bases and J lost 6; bases outside the gene matches: 8. CDR3 amino acids: CASSQGDRAGAEAFF. CDR3 nucleotides: TGTGCCAGCAGCCAGGGGGACAGGGCGGGAGCTGAAGCTTTCTTT.

The rearrangement uses TRBV10-3 and TRBJ1-4; no clear D gene. The CDR3 has 15 residues. With 0 bases removed from V and 8 bases from J, the gap between germline ends came to 13 bases. CDR1 and CDR2 from the germline V gene are ENHRY and SYGVKD. CDR3 bases: TGTGCCATCAGTGAGTCGTTGGGCGGAGGAGAAAAACTGTTTTTT. This translates into CAISESLGGGEKLFF.

The chain recombines TRBV7-2 with TRBJ2-4; 7 bases align to TRBD2. CDR3 size: 13 residues. The J segment lost 9 bases and the V segment lost 4 bases, leaving 6 bases of the junction unmatched. CDR1 and CDR2 (germline): SGHTA, FQGNSA. For the CDR3, the DNA is TGTGCCAGCAGCTCTAGCGGCGGGGGCATTCAGTACTTC. Translating it yields CASSSSGGGIQYF.

V is TRBV9 and J is TRBJ2-5, with a tentative D call TRBD2 (5 bases). Trimming took off 0 bases at V and 9 bases at J, with 12 bases between the two ends. The CDR3 is 13 residues long. Germline V lookup: CDR1 SGDLS, CDR2 YYNGEE. This CDR3 reads CASSVEGNGAQYF. CDR3 DNA: TGTGCCAGCAGCGTAGAGGGAAACGGGGCCCAGTACTTC.

The CDR3 loop reads CASSSGASSNIQYF. In nucleotides, the CDR3 is TGTGCCAGTAGTAGTGGGGCTAGCTCGAACATTCAGTACTTC. The chain employs TRBV19 and TRBJ2-4; D is tentatively TRBD1 or TRBD2 (5 bases each). The germline V and J ends were trimmed by 4 bases and 7 bases, with 14 bases remaining between them. There are 14 residues in the CDR3. Per the germline V gene, CDR1 is LNHDA and CDR2 is SQIVND (reference sequence).

This chain uses TRBV3-1 (or the pseudogene TRBV3-2) with TRBJ1-3; maybe TRBD1 (5 bases). V lost 3 bases and J 1 base, leaving 10 bases between the germline ends. Germline V gives CDR1 LGHDT, CDR2 YNNKEL (reference sequence). This CDR3 is 15 amino acids long. The CDR3 spells CASSQRQPSGNTIYF. CDR3 in DNA: TGTGCCAGCAGCCAGCGACAGCCATCTGGAAACACCATATATTTT.

The chain couples TRBV2 to TRBJ1-3, with a weak D call TRBD1 (5 bases). V was pared by 1 base and J by 0 bases, with 10 bases between. Per germline, CDR1 SNHLY and CDR2 FYNNEI. The CDR3 runs 16 residues. CDR3 loop: CASSEGGLISGNTIYF. For the CDR3, the DNA is TGTGCCAGCAGTGAAGGGGGACTGATCTCTGGAAACACCATATATTTT.

The chain recombines TRBV6-5 with TRBJ1-5; D possibly corresponds to TRBD1 (5 bases). Germline CDR1 reads MNHEY; CDR2 reads SVGAGI. The CDR3 totals 14 residues. V was shortened by 2 bases and J by 7 bases, with 12 bases between the two germline ends. CDR3 in amino acids: CASSYGQGRQPQHF. The DNA of the CDR3 is TGTGCCAGCAGTTACGGCCAGGGTCGACAGCCCCAGCATTTT.

V gene TRBV5-3 combines with J gene TRBJ1-4, with D unresolved. TRBV5-3 is an ORF, with its function uncertain. This CDR3 has 12 amino acids. Trimming pared 5 bases from V and 4 bases from J, leaving 6 bases between. CDR3 in DNA: TGTGCCAGAAGGGCAGTTAATGAAAAACTGTTTTTT. Protein product: CARRAVNEKLFF.

The sample holds a few counts of this clone. The gene calls are TRBV18 and TRBJ1-4; no firm D call. Germline CDR1 is KGHSH and CDR2 is LQKENI. CDR3 length: 13 amino acids. The V end lost 3 bases, the J end lost 7 bases, and 9 bases lay between the germline ends. CDR3 region: CASSPYHSEKLFF. The DNA for the CDR3 is TGTGCCAGCTCACCGTATCATAGTGAAAAACTGTTTTTT.